This T cell receptor beta chain is drawn from a study of blood T cell repertoires in COVID-19. On the study more broadly: PBMCs, B-cell-depleted T cells, or T cells were the source of the cDNA or gDNA that made up the material.

In assigning cohorts, the study relied on participant-reported clinical history. Participants in the exposed group had met a COVID-19 case in the 2 weeks before joining the study. As handled by the study authors: By means of reference gene primer amplification, nucleated cell counts were estimated. Libraries were prepared by immunoSEQ multiplex PCR; TCRdb keeps only in-frame clonotypes and omits some of them. V, J and clone size reflect that table, while D and trimming were determined from the DNA. The data contain about 250,000 clones, approximately 78% of them singletons. V trimming: 2 bases; J trimming: 12 bases; junction bases outside the gene matches: 11. Germline V CDR1 and CDR2: SEHNR, FQNEAQ (reference sequence). The CDR3 extends over 15 amino acids.

This chain connects TRBV7-9 to TRBJ2-1; 9 nucleotides agree with TRBD2. This clonotype was sampled from a man aged 35-49 years who had been exposed to COVID-19. Sequenced sample: PBMCs or T cells enriched from blood (not recorded which). The CDR3: CASSLSYSSGKGQFF. As DNA, the CDR3 is TGTGCCAGCAGCTTAAGTTATTCTAGCGGGAAGGGGCAGTTCTTC.